Sequencing of this T cell receptor (beta chain) was carried out in a study of blood T cell repertoires in COVID-19. Overall study: Sites in the United States, Italy and Spain provided acute and convalescent COVID-19 samples.

Using immunoSEQ multiplex PCR, the repertoire was profiled, and TCRdb retains in-frame clones only, with some absent. The sample lists about 53,000 clones, 89% occurring once. CDR3 length: 15 amino acids. J was trimmed by 8 bases and V by 1 base; bases with no gene match: 9. The germline V gene encodes CDR1 SGHRS and CDR2 YFSETQ. The TCR comes from a man in his 60s with active COVID-19. The specimen was peripheral blood. The chain is built from TRBV5-1 and TRBJ2-1; 7 positions agree with TRBD2. This CDR3 reads CASSLWGGKVDEQFF. In DNA, the CDR3 is TGCGCCAGCAGCTTGTGGGGAGGGAAAGTCGATGAGCAGTTCTTC. The full variable domain, rest sourced from reference TRBV5-1 and TRBJ2-1, is KAGVTQTPRYLIKTRGQQVTLSCSPISGHRSVSWYQQTPGQGLQFLFEYFSETQRNKGNFPGRFSGRQFSNSRSEMNVSTLELGDSALYLCASSLWGGKVDEQFFGPGTRLTVL.